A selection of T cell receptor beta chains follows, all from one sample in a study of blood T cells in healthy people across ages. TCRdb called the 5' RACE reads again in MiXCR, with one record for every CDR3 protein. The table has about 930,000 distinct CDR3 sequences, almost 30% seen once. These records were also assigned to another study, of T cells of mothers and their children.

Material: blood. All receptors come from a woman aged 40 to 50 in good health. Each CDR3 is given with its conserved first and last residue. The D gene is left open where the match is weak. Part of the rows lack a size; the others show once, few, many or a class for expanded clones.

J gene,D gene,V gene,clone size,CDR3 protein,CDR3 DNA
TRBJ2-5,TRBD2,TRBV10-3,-,CAIGLAEGETQYF,TGTGCCATCGGACTAGCGGAGGGGGAGACCCAGTACTTC
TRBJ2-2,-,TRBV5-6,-,CASSLSTGFTGELFF,TGTGCCAGCAGCTTGAGTACAGGCTTCACCGGGGAGCTGTTTTTT
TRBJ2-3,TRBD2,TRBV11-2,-,CASSLARTRGDTQYF,TGTGCCAGCAGCTTAGCGAGGACTAGGGGAGATACGCAGTATTTT
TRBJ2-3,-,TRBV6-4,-,CASRPGHTSPDTQYF,TGTGCCAGCAGACCGGGACACACGTCCCCAGATACGCAGTATTTT
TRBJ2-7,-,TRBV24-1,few,CATAERPRAVEQYF,TGTGCCACCGCGGAGCGGCCCCGAGCGGTTGAGCAGTACTTC
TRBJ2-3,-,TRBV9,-,CASQWGFQSTDMQYF,TGTGCCAGCCAATGGGGCTTTCAGAGCACAGATATGCAGTATTTT
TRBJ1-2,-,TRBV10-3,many,CAISERNGVYGYTF,TGTGCCATCAGTGAGAGGAACGGCGTCTATGGCTACACCTTC
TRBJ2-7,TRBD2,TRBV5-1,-,CASRQRDYEQYF,TGCGCCAGCAGACAGCGGGACTACGAGCAGTACTTC
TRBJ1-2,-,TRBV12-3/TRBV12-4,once,CASSVSGENGYTF,TGTGCCAGCAGCGTCAGCGGAGAGAATGGCTACACCTTC
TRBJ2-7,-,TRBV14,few,CASSQDSNYEQYF,TGTGCCAGCAGCCAGGACAGTAACTACGAGCAGTACTTC
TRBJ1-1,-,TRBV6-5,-,CASTQDRLNTEAFF,TGTGCCAGCACCCAAGACAGGTTGAACACTGAAGCTTTCTTT
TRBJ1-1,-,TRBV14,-,CASSQDRATVAFF,TGTGCCAGCAGCCAAGATCGGGCGACCGTTGCTTTCTTT
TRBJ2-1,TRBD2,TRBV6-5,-,CASSYGGRADEQFF,TGTGCCAGCAGTTACGGCGGGAGGGCCGATGAGCAGTTCTTC
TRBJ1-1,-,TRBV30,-,CAWTGMNTEAFF,TGTGCCTGGACAGGCATGAACACTGAAGCTTTCTTT
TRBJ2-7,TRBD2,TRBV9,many,CASSVGPSGGALGEQYF,TGTGCCAGCAGCGTAGGGCCTAGCGGGGGGGCCTTAGGCGAGCAGTACTTC
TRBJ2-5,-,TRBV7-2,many,CASSSQRAQETQYF,TGTGCCAGCAGCTCCCAGCGTGCGCAAGAGACCCAGTACTTC
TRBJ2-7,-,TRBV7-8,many,CASNGASYEQYF,TGTGCCAGTAACGGAGCCTCCTACGAGCAGTACTTC
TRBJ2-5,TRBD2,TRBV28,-,CASGGLAGLQYF,TGTGCCAGCGGGGGGCTAGCGGGTCTCCAGTACTTC
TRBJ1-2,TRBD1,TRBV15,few,CATSGTGQGAYGYTF,TGTGCCACCAGCGGCACCGGACAGGGGGCATATGGCTACACCTTC
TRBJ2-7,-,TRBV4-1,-,CASSRPGRGGEQYF,TGCGCCAGCAGCCGGCCCGGACGGGGTGGCGAGCAGTACTTC
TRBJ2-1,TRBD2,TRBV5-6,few,CASSFPSGGAYNEQFF,TGTGCCAGCAGTTTCCCGAGCGGGGGGGCCTACAATGAGCAGTTCTTC
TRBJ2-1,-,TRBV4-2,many,CASSQGPPTTHYNEQFF,TGTGCCAGCAGCCAAGGCCCCCCTACGACCCACTACAATGAGCAGTTCTTC
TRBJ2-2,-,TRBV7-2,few,CASSPRTTGNTGELFF,TGTGCCAGCAGCCCTCGAACAACAGGGAACACCGGGGAGCTGTTTTTT